Each of the 23 T cell receptor beta chains below was sequenced from the same sample in a study of identical twins. TCRdb re-derived calls from the 5' RACE reads in MiXCR, one entry per CDR3 protein. In the table there are under 900,000 distinct CDR3 sequences, over 15% of which are singletons. Another study also made use of these data, one on T cells expressing NK-cell markers.

Sequencing input: PBMCs. The receptors come from a woman aged 18 to 35 in good health.

The sample holds a few counts of this clonotype. The chain is built from TRBV6-1 and TRBJ2-7, with TRBD2 identical over 12 bases. The CDR3 runs to 16 residues. V shed 5 bases, J shed 7 bases, and the junction held 12 bases outside the gene matches. Looked up from germline, CDR1 is MNHNS and CDR2 is SASEGT. CDR3 sequence (DNA): TGTGCCAGCAGTCCACACACGACTAGCGGGAGTCATGAGCAGTACTTC. Translating gives CASSPHTTSGSHEQYF.

The rearrangement uses TRBV12-3 or TRBV12-4 and TRBJ2-7; 8 bases are shared with TRBD1. With V trimmed by 7 bases and J by 6 bases, 8 bases remained unmatched. The length of the CDR3 is 13 residues. The CDR3, as DNA: TGTGCCAGCACCATTGGACAGGGCACCGAGCAGTACTTC. Translation gives CASTIGQGTEQYF.

In this sample, this clonotype turned up a few times. The rearrangement uses TRBV12-3 or TRBV12-4 and TRBJ1-2; 8 positions match TRBD1. The CDR3 spans 15 residues. Trimming took 5 bases from V and 3 from J; bases not matched to a gene: 8. The DNA of the CDR3 is TGTGCCAGCAGTCTTTCTCTCAGGGGGCACTATGGCTACACCTTC. It yields the protein CASSLSLRGHYGYTF.

The chain couples TRBV11-1 to TRBJ2-6; D uncertain. The V gene's germline CDR1 is SGHAT and CDR2 FQDESV (reference sequence). The CDR3 totals 13 residues. V dropped 7 bases and J dropped 3 bases, with 7 bases sitting between them. The CDR3 loop is CASMIYGANVLTF. The CDR3 DNA follows: TGTGCCAGCATGATCTATGGGGCCAACGTCCTGACTTTC.

This chain joins TRBV20-1 and TRBJ2-5; TRBD2 matches at 10 bases. This CDR3 is built from 14 residues. Germline V gene lookup returns CDR1 DFQATT and CDR2 SNEGSKA (reference sequence). V lost 6 bases and J lost 5; bases outside the gene matches: 9. CDR3 residues: CSANLAGAGETQYF. CDR3 nucleotide sequence: TGCAGTGCCAATCTAGCGGGGGCGGGTGAGACCCAGTACTTC.

This clonotype was seen many times. The V gene is TRBV20-1, the J gene TRBJ1-2, with 7 bases lining up with TRBD1. V trimming: 5 bases; J trimming: 2 bases; junction bases outside the gene matches: 2. Germline V gene lookup returns CDR1 DFQATT and CDR2 SNEGSKA (reference sequence). CDR3 length: 12 residues. The CDR3 loop reads CSAHRGNYGYTF. Written as DNA, the CDR3 is TGCAGTGCTCACAGGGGAAACTATGGCTACACCTTC.

The table lists this clonotype with many counts. The germline gene is not matched at one end of the junction; a read error may be the cause. V usage is TRBV5-1 and J usage is TRBJ2-6; D unresolved. This CDR3 has 14 residues. The germline gives CDR1 SGHRS, CDR2 YFSETQ. CDR3 sequence (DNA): TGTGCCAGCAGCTTAGAACCCGGGGCCAACGTCCTGACTTTC. Amino acid sequence: CASSLEPGANVLTF.

This clonotype was observed at least ten times. V is TRBV9 and J is TRBJ2-1; 7 nucleotides align to TRBD1. Germline V gives CDR1 SGDLS, CDR2 YYNGEE. The CDR3 is 15 amino acids. V lost 3 bases, J lost 0 bases, and 3 bases stayed unmatched. This chain's CDR3 is CASSGDSRSYNEQFF. The DNA of the CDR3 is TGTGCCAGCAGCGGGGACAGTCGCTCCTACAATGAGCAGTTCTTC. Full variable domain (outside the CDR3, taken from reference TRBV9 and TRBJ2-1): DSGVTQTPKHLITATGQRVTLRCSPRSGDLSVYWYQQSLDQGLQFLIQYYNGEERAKGNILERFSAQQFPDLHSELNLSSLELGDSALYFCASSGDSRSYNEQFFGPGTRLTVL.

J is TRBJ2-7 and V is TRBV29-1, with TRBD1 matching 9 bases. The CDR3 has 13 residues. J lost 3 bases, V lost 4 bases, and 4 bases had no gene match. Looked up from germline, CDR1 is SQVTM and CDR2 is ANQGSEA. The CDR3 DNA sequence: TGCAGCGTTGTAGGACAGGGGAGCTACGAGCAGTACTTC. Translation gives CSVVGQGSYEQYF.

The chain carries TRBV11-3 and TRBJ2-1; tentatively, D is TRBD2 (6 bases). This CDR3 is 13 amino acids long. Germline CDR1 SGHNT, CDR2 YENEEA. Trimming shortened V by 3 bases and J by 12 bases, and 15 bases separated the two germline ends. This CDR3 is CASSFEEGLRQFF. Written as DNA, the CDR3 is TGTGCCAGCAGCTTTGAGGAGGGCCTGAGGCAGTTCTTC.

This clonotype was observed a handful of times. The chain recombines TRBV5-6 with TRBJ2-7; possibly TRBD1 for D (5 bases). V was cut by 1 base and J by 2 bases, with 10 bases left in between. Germline-derived CDR1 and CDR2 are SGHDT and YYEEEE. The CDR3 is 14 residues long. The CDR3 DNA is TGTGCCAGCAGCTTGCAGGGTGAGGCCTACGAGCAGTACTTC. Translating it yields CASSLQGEAYEQYF.

This clonotype was counted a few times. The V call is TRBV20-1, the J call TRBJ1-4, with a possible D match to TRBD1 (5 bases). The CDR3 runs to 14 residues. Germline-derived CDR1 and CDR2 are DFQATT and SNEGSKA (reference sequence). Trimming removed 5 bases at V and 7 bases at J, with 17 bases between. Here the CDR3 DNA reads TGCAGTGCTGCCGTGGGTAGGGGAGGTGAAAAACTGTTTTTT. Protein sequence: CSAAVGRGGEKLFF.

This clonotype showed up just a few times. This chain links TRBV10-3 with TRBJ2-3, with no clear D. The CDR3 spans 15 residues. V was trimmed by 0 bases and J by 4 bases, leaving 11 bases between them. In germline, CDR1 is ENHRY, CDR2 SYGVKD. CDR3 nucleotides: TGTGCCATCAGTGAGTCAGGCAGTTGGGCAGATACGCAGTATTTT. Translation: CAISESGSWADTQYF.

The V and J genes are TRBV6-2 or TRBV6-3 and TRBJ2-1; 8 positions match TRBD2. This CDR3 spans 15 amino acids. CDR1 and CDR2 from the germline V gene are MNHEY and SVGEGT. Germline trimming cut 7 bases from V and 3 bases from J; bases unmatched to any gene: 8. In DNA form, the CDR3 reads TGTGCCAGCATTACAGCGGGAGTGGACTACAATGAGCAGTTCTTC. Amino acid sequence: CASITAGVDYNEQFF.

This chain links TRBV4-3 with TRBJ2-1; 8 bases match TRBD2. The ends lost 2 bases at V and 8 bases at J; junction bases unmatched: 8. The CDR3 consists of 15 residues. The germline V gene encodes CDR1 LGHNA and CDR2 YSLEER. The CDR3 sequence is CASSQRLALGYEQFF. The CDR3 DNA reads TGCGCCAGCAGCCAACGACTAGCGTTAGGGTATGAGCAGTTCTTC.

The rearrangement joins TRBV20-1 to TRBJ2-1; tentatively, D is TRBD2 (6 bases). The germline V and J ends were trimmed by 6 bases and 5 bases, with 23 bases remaining between them. The CDR3 consists of 16 residues. Germline CDR1 is DFQATT and CDR2 is SNEGSKA (reference sequence). The CDR3 loop is CSARGIWGMLNNEQFF. In DNA, the CDR3 is TGCAGTGCACGGGGGATATGGGGTATGCTCAACAATGAGCAGTTCTTC.

In its sample, this clonotype was seen a few times. The chain combines TRBV20-1 with TRBJ2-7; D unresolved. This CDR3 is built from 11 residues. The V and J ends lost 4 bases and 3 bases respectively, with 7 bases between them. Germline V gives CDR1 DFQATT, CDR2 SNEGSKA (reference sequence). In nucleotides, the CDR3 is TGCAGTGCTACCCGTGGCTACGAGCAGTACTTC. It is translated as CSATRGYEQYF.

This clonotype is a singleton in its sample. This chain uses TRBV21-1 with TRBJ2-7; the tabulated D call, TRBD1, remains unverified against the DNA. TRBV21-1 counts as a pseudogene. The CDR3 runs to 13 residues. CDR3 protein: CATTGTQTYEQYF. CDR3 bases: TGTGCCACGACCGGGACACAGACCTACGAGCAGTACTTC.

This clonotype occurred many times. The rearrangement uses TRBV6-6 and TRBJ2-7; TRBD2 might be the D (6 bases). CDR3 size: 11 residues. Trimming cost V 8 bases and J 6 bases, with 11 bases left between them. The germline CDR1 and CDR2 sequences are MNHNY and SVGAGI (reference sequence). The CDR3 is CASRGTGEQYF. In DNA, the CDR3 is TGTGCCAGCCGGGGGACGGGCGAGCAGTACTTC.

The J gene is TRBJ1-1, the V gene TRBV3-1, with a tentative D call TRBD1 (6 bases). The CDR3 totals 11 residues. Trimming left V 5 bases short and J 12 bases short, with 13 bases between. Germline-derived CDR1 and CDR2 are LGHDT and YNNKEL (reference sequence). The CDR3 loop reads CASSFGQYTFF. CDR3 in DNA: TGTGCCAGCAGCTTTGGACAGTACACTTTCTTT.

This clonotype has only a few counts. This chain links TRBV5-1 with TRBJ2-4; the match to TRBD1 covers 8 bases. J gave up 0 bases and V 4 bases, and 6 bases lay outside the gene matches. The CDR3 has 16 residues. Germline CDR1 and CDR2: SGHRS and YFSETQ. The CDR3, as DNA: TGCGCCAGCAGCGTTCGACAGGGGACAGCCAAAAACATTCAGTACTTC. Translating it yields CASSVRQGTAKNIQYF.

A few counts support this clonotype. As DNA, the CDR3 is TGTGCCAGCAGAACCTGGACAGGGGATGTCGAGCAGTACTTC. Its protein is CASRTWTGDVEQYF. The V and J genes are TRBV6-2 or TRBV6-3 and TRBJ2-7, with 9 bases lining up with TRBD1. The CDR3 covers 14 residues. Germline CDR1 MNHEY, CDR2 SVGEGT. V shed 6 bases, J shed 6 bases, and the junction held 9 bases outside the gene matches.

V and J are TRBV5-1 and TRBJ2-7, with unresolved D. Deletions cut 4 bases from V and 7 bases from J, with 18 bases between. CDR3 size: 14 residues. CDR1 and CDR2 (germline): SGHRS, YFSETQ. In nucleotides, the CDR3 is TGCGCCAGCAGCCCCCCTGGATCGTCGGTAGAGCAGTACTTC. This translates into CASSPPGSSVEQYF. Drawing the rest from reference TRBV5-1 and TRBJ2-7, the complete variable domain is KAGVTQTPRYLIKTRGQQVTLSCSPISGHRSVSWYQQTPGQGLQFLFEYFSETQRNKGNFPGRFSGRQFSNSRSEMNVSTLELGDSALYLCASSPPGSSVEQYFGPGTRLTVT.